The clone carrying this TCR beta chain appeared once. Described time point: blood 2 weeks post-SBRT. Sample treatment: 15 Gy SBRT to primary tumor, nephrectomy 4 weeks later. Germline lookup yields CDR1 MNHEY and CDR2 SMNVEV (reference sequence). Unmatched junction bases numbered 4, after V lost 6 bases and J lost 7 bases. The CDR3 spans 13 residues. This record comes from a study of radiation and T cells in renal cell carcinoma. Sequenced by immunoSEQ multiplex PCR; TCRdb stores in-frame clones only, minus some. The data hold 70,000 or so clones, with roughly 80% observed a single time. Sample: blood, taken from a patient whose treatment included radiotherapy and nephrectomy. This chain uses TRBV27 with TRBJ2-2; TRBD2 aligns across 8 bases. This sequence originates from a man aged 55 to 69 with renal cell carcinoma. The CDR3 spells CASRLGRGGELFF. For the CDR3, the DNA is TGTGCCAGCAGACTCGGGAGGGGCGGGGAGCTGTTTTTT.